Reported below is one T cell receptor (beta chain). This specimen belongs to a study of OX40 agonist ivuxolimab in advanced cancers. Study details: Averaging 60 years in age, with a range of roughly 20 to 79, the cohort was around 83% male. Allowance was made for prior anti-PD-1, anti-PD-L1 or anti-CTLA-4 therapy, and about 40% had some.

Using immunoSEQ multiplex PCR, the repertoire was profiled, and TCRdb retains in-frame clones only, with some absent. The sample includes 65,000 to 70,000 clones, 65% to 85% of them seen just once. J was trimmed by 4 bases and V by 2 bases; bases with no gene match: 9. The germline CDR1 and CDR2 sequences are GTSNPN and SVGIG (reference sequence). This CDR3 is 16 amino acids long. V is TRBV30 and J is TRBJ2-1, with TRBD2 identical over 9 bases. Here the sequenced sample was CD4+ or CD8+ T cells sorted from blood, taken in a trial of the OX40 agonist ivuxolimab. This sequence was found in an adult with an advanced solid tumor such as melanoma, head and neck, liver or kidney cancer. CDR3 region: CAWSRAAGGFYNEQFF. The CDR3, as DNA: TGTGCCTGGAGTCGGGCGGCGGGGGGGTTTTACAATGAGCAGTTCTTC.